These 23 T cell receptor beta chains were sequenced from one sample in a study of regulatory T cells in long-lasting Graves disease (dated by TCRdb to the early 2020s). The method was multiplex PCR. The sample was run on an Illumina HiSeq 4000. iRepertoire HTBI primers and Arm-PCR amplification of CDR3 regions were used to construct TCR beta libraries. TCRdb applied fastp at Q25 and MiXCR to the public reads, then kept only in-frame beta chains. Each CDR3 protein appears once, grouped with its most common genes and DNA. The sample table records roughly 520,000 distinct CDR3 sequences; 12% of these occur just once. The top ten clones comprise roughly 8.9% of the sample. What the time point label conveys for this sample: newly diagnosed GD, antithyroid drugs for less than 3 months. For both TCR sequencing and RNA sequencing, RNA was extracted from PBMCs in TRIzol. This sample also appeared in a second study, on T cells in Graves' hyperthyroidism and ophthalmopathy.

Material: peripheral blood mononuclear cells (PBMCs), obtained at new diagnosis, from a patient treated with antithyroid drugs. Source of these receptors: a woman in her twenties or thirties with Graves disease. Donor details come from another sample of the same person, matched by shared clones.

This clonotype was seen ten or more times. The missing conserved phenylalanine or tryptophan at the end of this CDR3 makes a read error likely. The rearrangement joins TRBV12-3 or TRBV12-4 to TRBJ2-7; TRBD2 matches 10 bases. This CDR3 is built from 18 residues. V trimming: 1 base; J trimming: 0 bases; junction bases outside the gene matches: 9. This chain's CDR3 is CASSLGPRTSGASYEQYL. Here the CDR3 DNA reads TGTGCCAGCAGTTTAGGTCCTAGGACTAGCGGTGCCTCCTACGAGCAGTACCTC.

In its sample, this clonotype was seen many times. The genes are TRBV20-1 and TRBJ2-3; unclear D gene. V was trimmed by 4 bases and J by 6 bases, leaving 11 bases between them. Germline CDR1 and CDR2: DFQATT and SNEGSKA (reference sequence). The CDR3 has 12 amino acids. CDR3 loop: CSATGPSDTQYF. The CDR3 DNA reads as TGCAGTGCTACCGGGCCTTCGGATACGCAGTATTTT.

The sample holds a few counts of this clonotype. The chain recombines TRBV7-3 with TRBJ2-2; tentative D call: TRBD1 (7 bases). V lost 5 bases and J lost 4, with 20 bases in between. Germline CDR1 SGHTA, CDR2 FQGTGA. This CDR3 comprises 17 residues. CDR3 bases: TGTGCCAGCAGCCCGCAGAGGGCAGGGGGGTTCACCGGGGAGCTGTTTTTT. Amino acids: CASSPQRAGGFTGELFF.

There are many counts of this clonotype. The chain uses TRBV19 and TRBJ1-5, with D possibly being TRBD1 (6 bases). Trimming left V 5 bases short and J 5 bases short, with 13 bases between. Germline loops: CDR1 LNHDA, CDR2 SQIVND (reference sequence). There are 14 residues in the CDR3. CDR3: CASSLDSPDQPQHF. CDR3 DNA sequence: TGTGCCAGTAGTTTGGACAGTCCCGATCAGCCCCAGCATTTT.

As to this clonotype: Given a far larger clone just one base away, this is likely a sequencing read error. This sequence joins TRBV27 and TRBJ2-5, with TRBD2 identical over 14 bases. The CDR3 totals 18 residues. Germline V gives CDR1 MNHEY, CDR2 SMNVEV (reference sequence). CDR3 DNA: TGTTCCAGCAGCTCAGGGACTAGCGGGAGAGGGGGTCAAGAGACCCAGTACTTC. This gives the protein CSSSSGTSGRGGQETQYF.

This clonotype was seen more than once but under ten times. The chain carries TRBV5-6 and TRBJ1-1, with D unclear. CDR3 length equals 15 residues. Trimming removed 0 bases from V and 0 bases from J, with 9 bases in between. Germline-derived CDR1 and CDR2 are SGHDT and YYEEEE. CDR3 residues: CASSLARAMNTEAFF. As DNA, the CDR3 is TGTGCCAGCAGCTTGGCCCGAGCGATGAACACTGAAGCTTTCTTT.

This clonotype was counted many times. This chain links TRBV20-1 with TRBJ2-1; 7 nucleotides align to TRBD2. Trimming took 6 bases from V and 6 from J; bases not matched to a gene: 8. The CDR3 is made up of 13 amino acids. Looked up from germline, CDR1 is DFQATT and CDR2 is SNEGSKA (reference sequence). CDR3 sequence: CSAAGTGGNEQFF. The CDR3 DNA follows: TGCAGTGCGGCAGGGACGGGAGGCAATGAGCAGTTCTTC.

This clonotype was detected only a few times. This sequence joins TRBV27 and TRBJ2-3, with 9 bases aligning to TRBD1. Losses at the gene ends were 2 bases for V and 2 bases for J; bases not matched to a gene: 11. Germline CDR1 MNHEY, CDR2 SMNVEV (reference sequence). The CDR3 loop spans 18 amino acids. In DNA form, the CDR3 reads TGTGCCAGCAGTTTACTTGCCGCCGGGACAGGGTCCACAGATACGCAGTATTTT. This translates into CASSLLAAGTGSTDTQYF.

With regard to this clonotype: This sequence may be a read error, since a much larger clone differs from it by one base. The rearrangement joins TRBV11-1 to TRBJ2-1, with TRBD2 matching 10 bases. Losses at the gene ends were 5 bases for V and 6 bases for J; bases not matched to a gene: 10. The length of the CDR3 is 16 residues. The germline V gene has CDR1 SGHAT and CDR2 FQDESV (reference sequence). DNA of the CDR3: TGTGCCAGCAGCCAAGGGGGACTAGCGATAAGCAATGAGCAGTTCTTC. Encoded protein: CASSQGGLAISNEQFF.

This clonotype has ten or more counts. The chain has TRBV10-2 and TRBJ1-2; 8 bases agree with TRBD1. This CDR3 contains 14 residues. V shed 4 bases and J 0 bases; nucleotides not matched to a gene: 1. Per the germline V gene, CDR1 is WSHSY and CDR2 is SAAADI. The CDR3 reads CASSGTGPNYGYTF. CDR3 DNA: TGCGCCAGCAGTGGGACAGGGCCTAACTATGGCTACACCTTC.

This sequence joins TRBV25-1 and TRBJ1-5; weak D call: TRBD1 (6 bases). The CDR3 is made up of 17 amino acids. Trimming left V 6 bases short and J 0 bases short, with 18 bases between. Germline CDR1 is MGHDK and CDR2 is SYGVNS. CDR3 in amino acids: CASRCREGGGSNQPQHF. The CDR3 DNA is TGTGCCAGCAGGTGCCGTGAAGGGGGGGGTAGCAATCAGCCCCAGCATTTT.

The chain uses TRBV18 and TRBJ1-4; D is unresolved. The CDR3 covers 13 residues. From germline, CDR1 is KGHSH and CDR2 LQKENI. Trimming pared 6 bases from V and 8 bases from J, leaving 13 bases between. CDR3 loop: CASSGKGWEKLFF. The CDR3 DNA sequence: TGTGCCAGCTCCGGGAAGGGTTGGGAAAAACTGTTTTTT.

This clonotype appeared many times. This chain links TRBV9 with TRBJ1-2, with D possibly TRBD1 on 5 matching bases. CDR1 and CDR2 from the germline V gene are SGDLS and YYNGEE. The CDR3 contains 16 residues. V was cut by 0 bases and J by 2 bases, with 14 bases left in between. The CDR3 spells CASSVDPGGRNYGYTF. The DNA for the CDR3 is TGTGCCAGCAGCGTAGATCCCGGGGGGAGAAACTATGGCTACACCTTC.

This clonotype was detected only a few times. The gene calls are TRBV7-9 and TRBJ2-3; TRBD2 agrees at 8 bases. This CDR3 has 18 amino acids. Trimming cost V 4 bases and J 1 base; bases outside gene matches: 13. In germline, CDR1 is SEHNR, CDR2 FQNEAQ (reference sequence). The CDR3 nucleotides are TGTGCCAGCAGCTCTAGCTGGGTAGCGGGATTGGGCACAGATACGCAGTATTTT. It is translated as CASSSSWVAGLGTDTQYF.

This clonotype was counted between two and nine times. The gene calls are TRBV19 and TRBJ2-1; the D gene is possibly TRBD2 (6 bases). Per the germline V gene, CDR1 is LNHDA and CDR2 is SQIVND (reference sequence). The CDR3 has 14 residues. The V gene lost 7 bases and the J gene lost 1 base, with 11 bases spanning the gap. The CDR3 loop is CASTRRESYNEQFF. The DNA of the CDR3 is TGTGCCAGTACGAGGCGGGAATCCTACAATGAGCAGTTCTTC.

Many counts were recorded for this clonotype. This rearrangement joins TRBV29-1 to TRBJ2-7, with D possibly TRBD1 on 6 matching bases. The CDR3 contains 12 residues. From germline, CDR1 is SQVTM and CDR2 ANQGSEA. Deletions cut 4 bases from V and 6 bases from J, with 13 bases between. CDR3 residues: CSVVPGQGEQYF. The CDR3 DNA sequence: TGCAGCGTTGTTCCGGGACAAGGCGAGCAGTACTTC.

Remarks on this clonotype: Mismatch with germline at one junction end may stem from a read error. J is TRBJ1-1 and V is TRBV27, with D unresolved. CDR3 size: 14 residues. CDR1 MNHEY and CDR2 SMNVEV come from the germline V gene (reference sequence). The chain's CDR3 is CASSLSFMNTEASF. DNA of the CDR3: TGTGCCAGCAGTTTATCGTTCATGAACACTGAAGCTTCCTTT.

This clonotype was recorded at least ten times. The CDR3 DNA reads as TGCAGCGCTAGACAGGGGCGGGATACGCAGTATTTT. Amino acids: CSARQGRDTQYF. The V gene is TRBV29-1, the J gene TRBJ2-3; 8 nucleotides match TRBD1. Trimming at V came to 7 bases and at J to 6 bases, leaving 6 bases not matched to a gene. CDR1 SQVTM and CDR2 ANQGSEA come from the germline V gene. This CDR3 has 12 amino acids.

This clonotype was picked up one time. This likely came from a read error, as a far larger clone is one base away. The chain joins TRBV20-1 to TRBJ2-4; 8 bases line up with TRBD2. Germline-derived CDR1 and CDR2 are DFQATT and SNEGSKA (reference sequence). Germline trimming cut 3 bases from V and 13 bases from J; bases unmatched to any gene: 17. The CDR3 has 15 residues. The CDR3 sequence is CSASPIAGPYNEQYF. CDR3 nucleotide sequence: TGCAGTGCTAGCCCGATAGCGGGACCCTACAATGAGCAGTACTTC.

With respect to this clonotype: Possible read error: a much larger clone is one base away. The chain has TRBV20-1 and TRBJ2-5, with D uncertain. The CDR3 contains 13 residues. Germline values: CDR1 DFQATT, CDR2 SNEGSKA (reference sequence). The CDR3 bases are TGCAGTGCTAGGAACAGCCCCCAAGAGACCCAGTGCTTC. Translating gives CSARNSPQETQCF.

This clonotype has at least ten counts. V and J are TRBV30 and TRBJ2-7, with D perhaps TRBD1 or TRBD2 (5 bases each). The CDR3 covers 14 residues. CDR1 is GTSNPN, CDR2 SVGIG, per germline (reference sequence). Trimming shortened V by 3 bases and J by 1 base, and 13 bases separated the two germline ends. The CDR3 loop reads CAWRNRDGSYEQYF. The CDR3 DNA reads TGTGCCTGGAGGAACCGGGACGGTTCCTACGAGCAGTACTTC.

This clonotype has just a few counts. This sequence joins TRBV25-1 and TRBJ1-1, with TRBD1 matching over 11 bases. Germline V gene sequence: CDR1 MGHDK, CDR2 SYGVNS. CDR3 length equals 19 residues. The V gene end was trimmed by 3 bases and the J gene end by 3 bases; junction bases not matched to a gene: 15. The CDR3 region has the DNA TGTGCCAGCAGTGAGTGTAGGGACAGGGGGTTCAATTTATACACTGAAGCTTTCTTT. This encodes CASSECRDRGFNLYTEAFF. Variable domain in full (rest from reference TRBV25-1 and TRBJ1-1): EADIYQTPRYLVIGTGKKITLECSQTMGHDKMYWYQQDPGMELHLIHYSYGVNSTEKGDLSSESTVSRIRTEHFPLTLESARPSHTSQYLCASSECRDRGFNLYTEAFFGQGTRLTVV.

The chain carries TRBV6-1 and TRBJ2-2; possible D gene TRBD2, 7 bases. Germline lookup yields CDR1 MNHNS and CDR2 SASEGT. V lost 8 bases, J lost 2 bases, and 15 bases lay in between. The CDR3 is 15 amino acids. Written as DNA, the CDR3 is TGTGCCAGCGGGACGGGGGGCCGCAACACCGGGGAGCTGTTTTTT. Protein product: CASGTGGRNTGELFF.